Below, 20 T cell receptor beta chains from the same sample are listed, as sequenced in a study of monozygotic twins with inflammatory bowel disease. TCRdb reprocessed the 5' RACE reads and reports one entry per CDR3 protein, with no DNA. The sample holds some 150,000 distinct CDR3 sequences. Sequencing was done on a sample of blood. These receptors were taken from a human donor with ulcerative colitis or Crohn's disease, or a healthy co-twin of an affected twin (not recorded which).

This chain connects TRBV10-2 to TRBJ1-2; TCRdb outputs TRBD1, but without DNA this stays unchecked. Germline V gives CDR1 WSHSY, CDR2 SAAADI. This CDR3 has 16 amino acids. CDR3 region: CASSPTGATTNYGYTF.

The genes are TRBV6-2 or TRBV6-3 and TRBJ2-1; as DNA is missing, the TRBD1 call by TCRdb cannot be tested. The germline V gene encodes CDR1 MNHEY and CDR2 SVGEGT. There are 17 residues in the CDR3. The CDR3 spells CASSYSLTGRPYNEQFF.

The chain couples TRBV4-1 to TRBJ1-2; TCRdb picks TRBD1, but there is no DNA to check that call. The CDR3 has 15 amino acids. The germline V gene has CDR1 MGHRA and CDR2 YSYEKL. The chain's CDR3 is CASSKDLTGGDGYTF.

The V and J genes are TRBV15 and TRBJ2-1; the TCRdb call, TRBD2, lacks DNA for checking. The CDR3 extends over 16 amino acids. Germline CDR1 LNHNV, CDR2 YYDKDF (reference sequence). Here the CDR3 reads CATSRGLGGIIGEQFF.

The rearrangement links TRBV14 to TRBJ1-5; there is no DNA to check the TCRdb D call of TRBD1. Germline V lookup: CDR1 SGHDN, CDR2 FVKESK. The CDR3 covers 13 residues. CDR3 residues: CASSQAGNQPQHF.

The rearrangement joins TRBV5-1 to TRBJ1-5. Per the germline V gene, CDR1 is SGHRS and CDR2 is YFSETQ. This CDR3 region has 14 residues. The CDR3 sequence: CASSLDRGSQPQHF.

The chain is built from TRBV29-1 and TRBJ2-2. The CDR3 contains 13 residues. Germline V gene data show CDR1 as SQVTM and CDR2 as ANQGSEA. The CDR3 here is CSVGAKNTGELFF.

The genes are TRBV7-9 and TRBJ1-6. CDR3 size: 14 residues. Germline lookup yields CDR1 SEHNR and CDR2 FQNEAQ (reference sequence). The chain's CDR3 is CASSKPGTNSPLHF.

The CDR3 spells CASSQDWEADTQYF. The chain joins TRBV4-3 to TRBJ2-3; TCRdb selects TRBD2, and the lack of DNA leaves this call unchecked. The CDR3 runs to 14 residues. Germline-derived CDR1 and CDR2 are LGHNA and YSLEER.

The rearrangement joins TRBV19 to TRBJ1-5. This CDR3 spans 13 amino acids. CDR1 is LNHDA, CDR2 SQIVND, per germline (reference sequence). CDR3 amino acids: CASNRGSYQPQHF.

CDR3 sequence: CAISPTASYEQYF. The genes are TRBV10-3 and TRBJ2-7. Germline lookup yields CDR1 ENHRY and CDR2 SYGVKD. This CDR3 comprises 13 residues.

The chain couples TRBV10-3 to TRBJ2-3; TCRdb lists TRBD2, though no DNA is available to test this call. Per germline, CDR1 ENHRY and CDR2 SYGVKD. The CDR3 is 15 residues long. CDR3 amino acids: CAIAGLAGGTDTQYF.

This rearrangement joins TRBV7-8 to TRBJ2-6; TCRdb outputs TRBD1, but without DNA this stays unchecked. There are 17 residues in the CDR3. Germline V gives CDR1 SGHVS, CDR2 FQNEAQ. The chain's CDR3 is CASSLGQGAAGANVLTF.

The chain employs TRBV2 and TRBJ2-7; with no DNA, the TCRdb D assignment of TRBD1 cannot be verified. CDR1 and CDR2 (germline): SNHLY, FYNNEI. The CDR3 is made up of 14 amino acids. CDR3 protein: CATGTGGGSYEQYF.

The gene calls are TRBV11-2 and TRBJ2-7; TCRdb names TRBD1, which stays unverified in the absence of DNA. CDR1 and CDR2 (germline): SGHAT, FQNNGV. This CDR3 region has 14 residues. CDR3 residues: CASSLGTGSYEQYF.

CDR3 sequence reads: CASSRGQGSETQYF. The gene calls are TRBV7-2 and TRBJ2-5; the TCRdb D gene call, TRBD1, has no DNA to confirm it. Germline V CDR1 and CDR2: SGHTA, FQGNSA. The CDR3 runs 14 residues.

This sequence joins TRBV6-1 and TRBJ1-2; the TCRdb D gene call, TRBD1, has no DNA to confirm it. Per the germline V gene, CDR1 is MNHNS and CDR2 is SASEGT. CDR3 size: 15 residues. The CDR3 spells CASNPGQGNDYGYTF.

V and J are TRBV7-9 and TRBJ1-3; the TRBD1 assignment by TCRdb is unverifiable without DNA. CDR1 is SEHNR, CDR2 FQNEAQ, per germline (reference sequence). This CDR3 is 15 amino acids long. The chain's CDR3 is CASSFQGNSGNTIYF.

CDR3 residues: CASTRTAMNEQYF. The V gene is TRBV12-3 or TRBV12-4, the J gene TRBJ2-7; TCRdb selects TRBD1, and the lack of DNA leaves this call unchecked. There are 13 residues in the CDR3.

The chain employs TRBV6-5 and TRBJ2-2; with no DNA, the TCRdb D assignment of TRBD2 cannot be verified. CDR3 length equals 19 residues. Germline CDR1 is MNHEY and CDR2 is SVGAGI. The CDR3 loop reads CASSYSIGTSGRNTGELFF.